This T cell receptor beta chain is from a study of T cell changes during pregnancy in multiple sclerosis. The method was immunoSEQ multiplex PCR; TCRdb's version includes in-frame clones alone and lacks a portion of them. The data show around 50,000 clones, around 94% seen once. Germline loops: CDR1 PRHDT, CDR2 FYEKMQ (reference sequence). The V segment lost 1 base and the J segment 6 bases; nucleotides outside the gene matches: 3. This CDR3 has 16 amino acids. The clonotype originates from a female donor with multiple sclerosis, enrolled in a pregnancy study. Source: CD4+ T cells from peripheral blood mononuclear cells, taken in the third trimester of pregnancy. The chain couples TRBV13 to TRBJ2-7; 16 bases agree with TRBD2. Here the CDR3 reads CASSLAGTSGRGEQYF. CDR3 sequence (DNA): TGTGCCAGCAGCTTAGCCGGGACTAGCGGGAGGGGCGAGCAGTACTTC. Filled out from reference TRBV13 and TRBJ2-7, the complete variable domain reads AAGVIQSPRHLIKEKRETATLKCYPIPRHDTVYWYQQGPGQDPQFLISFYEKMQSDKGSIPDRFSAQQFSDYHSELNMSSLELGDSALYFCASSLAGTSGRGEQYFGPGTRLTVT.